These T cell receptor beta chains were read from a single sample in a study of cytomegalovirus exposure and HLA in healthy donors. The protocol was immunoSEQ multiplex PCR, while the TCRdb copy is restricted to in-frame clones and leaves out a portion. The sample includes about 140,000 clones, about four fifths seen only once; the top ten take roughly 4.5%. The sequenced sample consisted of PBMCs. The receptors come from a man aged 35-49 years in good health and CMV-seropositive. Both conserved end residues are part of each CDR3. Fields, in order: V gene, J gene, clone size, D gene, CDR3 DNA, CDR3 protein. D genes are given only for firm matches. Clone size is stated in some rows and not others, as once, few, many or a class when expanded.

v_gene: TRBV6-1
j_gene: TRBJ1-5
abundance: NA
d_gene: TRBD1
CDR3nt: TGTGCCAGCAGTGCAGTGACAGGGATTAGCAATCAGCCCCAGCATTTT
CDR3aa: CASSAVTGISNQPQHF

v_gene: TRBV11-1
j_gene: TRBJ2-1
abundance: NA
d_gene: TRBD2
CDR3nt: TGTGCCAGCAGCTTCCCGCTAGCGGGCTTATACAATGAGCAGTTCTTC
CDR3aa: CASSFPLAGLYNEQFF

v_gene: TRBV29-1
j_gene: TRBJ1-1
abundance: NA
d_gene: NA
CDR3nt: TGCAGCGTTGCGGGGGGCGCAGGGAACACTGAAGCTTTCTTT
CDR3aa: CSVAGGAGNTEAFF

v_gene: TRBV5-1
j_gene: TRBJ1-2
abundance: medium-sized
d_gene: TRBD1
CDR3nt: TGCGCCAGCAGCTCCACCGGGACAGGGGATGGCTACACCTTC
CDR3aa: CASSSTGTGDGYTF

v_gene: TRBV25-1
j_gene: TRBJ2-2
abundance: NA
d_gene: NA
CDR3nt: TGTGCCAGCAGTCCCCTCACCGGGGAGCTGTTTTTT
CDR3aa: CASSPLTGELFF

v_gene: TRBV19
j_gene: TRBJ1-2
abundance: few
d_gene: TRBD1
CDR3nt: TGTGCCAGTAGTAAACAGCCGGGACAGCGCCCTAACTATGGCTACACCTTC
CDR3aa: CASSKQPGQRPNYGYTF

v_gene: TRBV15
j_gene: TRBJ2-1
abundance: NA
d_gene: NA
CDR3nt: TGTGCCACCAGCAGAGATCCGGGGTCCAATGAGCAGTTCTTC
CDR3aa: CATSRDPGSNEQFF

v_gene: TRBV9
j_gene: TRBJ2-3
abundance: NA
d_gene: TRBD1
CDR3nt: TGTGCCAGCAGCCTAGGGGACAGGGCCACAGATACGCAGTATTTT
CDR3aa: CASSLGDRATDTQYF

v_gene: TRBV29-1
j_gene: TRBJ2-3
abundance: NA
d_gene: NA
CDR3nt: TGCAGCGTTGGCCGACAGGGCACAGATACGCAGTATTTT
CDR3aa: CSVGRQGTDTQYF

v_gene: TRBV19
j_gene: TRBJ2-1
abundance: NA
d_gene: TRBD1
CDR3nt: TGTGCCAGTAGTGACAAACAGGGGCTGCCCTACAATGAGCAGTTCTTC
CDR3aa: CASSDKQGLPYNEQFF

v_gene: TRBV9
j_gene: TRBJ1-1
abundance: few
d_gene: NA
CDR3nt: TGTGCCAGCAGCGTAGACGGGGGCGCGGGGGGTGAAGCTTTCTTT
CDR3aa: CASSVDGGAGGEAFF

v_gene: TRBV20-1
j_gene: TRBJ2-7
abundance: NA
d_gene: NA
CDR3nt: TGCAGTGCTAGGGGGGGCTACGAGCAGTACTTC
CDR3aa: CSARGGYEQYF

v_gene: TRBV11-2
j_gene: TRBJ2-4
abundance: NA
d_gene: NA
CDR3nt: TGTGCCAGCACCCATCTGGGTCGGGATGCGGCCAAAAACATTCAGTACTTC
CDR3aa: CASTHLGRDAAKNIQYF

v_gene: TRBV5-1
j_gene: TRBJ1-4
abundance: NA
d_gene: NA
CDR3nt: TGCGCCAGCAGCTTGGAGGTCGCGGGCGAAAAACTGTTTTTT
CDR3aa: CASSLEVAGEKLFF

v_gene: TRBV7-9
j_gene: TRBJ2-2
abundance: NA
d_gene: TRBD2
CDR3nt: TGTGCCAGCAGGCCGGGACTAGCGATTCCCGGGGAGCTGTTTTTT
CDR3aa: CASRPGLAIPGELFF

v_gene: TRBV12-5
j_gene: TRBJ2-6
abundance: NA
d_gene: NA
CDR3nt: TGTGCTAGTGGTCCTATATCTGGGGCCAACGTCCTGACTTTC
CDR3aa: CASGPISGANVLTF

v_gene: TRBV2
j_gene: TRBJ1-3
abundance: once
d_gene: NA
CDR3nt: TGTGCCAGCAGTGACCTACGCACTGGAAACACCATATATTTT
CDR3aa: CASSDLRTGNTIYF

v_gene: TRBV10-2
j_gene: TRBJ2-7
abundance: NA
d_gene: TRBD2
CDR3nt: TGCGCCAGCAGCGGGACTAGCGGGGGGTACGAGCAGTACTTC
CDR3aa: CASSGTSGGYEQYF

v_gene: TRBV19
j_gene: TRBJ1-4
abundance: few
d_gene: NA
CDR3nt: TGTGCCAGTAGTATCACGGCTAATGAAAAACTGTTTTTT
CDR3aa: CASSITANEKLFF

v_gene: TRBV19
j_gene: TRBJ2-7
abundance: NA
d_gene: TRBD1
CDR3nt: TGTGCCAGTAGTAGGACAGGGGGAACCTACGAGCAGTACTTC
CDR3aa: CASSRTGGTYEQYF

v_gene: TRBV4-1
j_gene: TRBJ1-2
abundance: NA
d_gene: NA
CDR3nt: TGCGCCAGCAGCCCAAAGGGAGAAGGACAGAGACATGGCTACACCTTC
CDR3aa: CASSPKGEGQRHGYTF

v_gene: TRBV7-9
j_gene: TRBJ1-6
abundance: NA
d_gene: TRBD1
CDR3nt: TGTGCCAGCCGCGAGTGGACAGGGGGCAATTCACCCCTCCACTTT
CDR3aa: CASREWTGGNSPLHF

v_gene: TRBV29-1
j_gene: TRBJ1-2
abundance: NA
d_gene: NA
CDR3nt: TGCAGCGTTCTGCCGGTACACCAAGGGGATGGCTACACCTTC
CDR3aa: CSVLPVHQGDGYTF

v_gene: TRBV7-2
j_gene: TRBJ2-7
abundance: NA
d_gene: TRBD2
CDR3nt: TGTGCCAGCAGCTTTCCGGGACTAGCGCTATACGAGCAGTACTTC
CDR3aa: CASSFPGLALYEQYF

v_gene: TRBV7-6
j_gene: TRBJ1-1
abundance: NA
d_gene: TRBD1
CDR3nt: TGTGCCAGCAGCTTAGGGGCCGGACAGGGAGGTTACACTGAAGCTTTCTTT
CDR3aa: CASSLGAGQGGYTEAFF

v_gene: TRBV6-5
j_gene: TRBJ1-2
abundance: NA
d_gene: NA
CDR3nt: TGTGCCAGCAGTTACGCGCCCGATTTTAACTATGGCTACACCTTC
CDR3aa: CASSYAPDFNYGYTF

v_gene: TRBV7-9
j_gene: TRBJ1-5
abundance: NA
d_gene: TRBD1
CDR3nt: TGTGCCAGCAGCCGGGACAGGGGCAATCAGCCCCAGCATTTT
CDR3aa: CASSRDRGNQPQHF